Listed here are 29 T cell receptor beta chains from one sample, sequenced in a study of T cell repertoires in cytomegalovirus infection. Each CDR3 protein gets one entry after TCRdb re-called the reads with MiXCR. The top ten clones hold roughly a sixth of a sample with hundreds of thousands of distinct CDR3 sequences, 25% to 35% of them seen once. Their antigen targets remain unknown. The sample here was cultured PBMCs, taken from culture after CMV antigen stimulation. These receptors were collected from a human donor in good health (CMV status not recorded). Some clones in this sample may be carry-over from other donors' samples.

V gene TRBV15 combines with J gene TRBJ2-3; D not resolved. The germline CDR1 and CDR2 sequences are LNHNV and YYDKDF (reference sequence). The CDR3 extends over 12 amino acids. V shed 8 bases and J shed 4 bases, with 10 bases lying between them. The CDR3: CATRSLADTQYF. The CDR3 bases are TGTGCCACCCGTTCTTTGGCAGATACGCAGTATTTT.

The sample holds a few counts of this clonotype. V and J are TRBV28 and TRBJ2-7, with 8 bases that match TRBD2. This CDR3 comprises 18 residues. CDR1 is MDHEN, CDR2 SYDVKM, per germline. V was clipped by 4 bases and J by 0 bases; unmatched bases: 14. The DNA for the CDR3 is TGTGCCAGCAGTTCGCCTCGCCGGAGCAGCGGGGGCTCCTACGAGCAGTACGTC. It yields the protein CASSSPRRSSGGSYEQYV.

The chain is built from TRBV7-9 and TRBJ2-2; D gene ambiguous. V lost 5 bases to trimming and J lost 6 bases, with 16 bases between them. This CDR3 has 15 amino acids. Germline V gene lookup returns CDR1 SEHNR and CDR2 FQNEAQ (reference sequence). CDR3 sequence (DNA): TGTGCCAGCAGCCCAAAGATGGACGGACCCGGGGAGCTGTTTTTT. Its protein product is CASSPKMDGPGELFF.

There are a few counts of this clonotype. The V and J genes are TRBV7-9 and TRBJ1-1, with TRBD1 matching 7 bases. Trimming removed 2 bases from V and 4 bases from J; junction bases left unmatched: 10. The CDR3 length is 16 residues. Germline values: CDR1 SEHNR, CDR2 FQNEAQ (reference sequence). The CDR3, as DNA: TGTGCCAGCAGCTTAAAGACAGGGTACATTGGCACTGAAGCTTTCTTT. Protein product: CASSLKTGYIGTEAFF.

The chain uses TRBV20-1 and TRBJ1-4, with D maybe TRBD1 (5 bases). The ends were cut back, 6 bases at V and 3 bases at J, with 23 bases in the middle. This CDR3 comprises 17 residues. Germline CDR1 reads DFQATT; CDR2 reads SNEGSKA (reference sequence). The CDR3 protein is CSATLQNPGVANEKLFF. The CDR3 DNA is TGCAGTGCCACTCTGCAAAACCCGGGGGTAGCTAATGAAAAACTGTTTTTT.

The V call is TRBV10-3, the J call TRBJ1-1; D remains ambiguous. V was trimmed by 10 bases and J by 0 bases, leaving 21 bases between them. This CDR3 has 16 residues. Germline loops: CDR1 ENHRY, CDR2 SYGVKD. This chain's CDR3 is CATRNGNPGVNTEAFF. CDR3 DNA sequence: TGTGCCACCAGGAACGGAAATCCGGGAGTGAACACTGAAGCTTTCTTT.

CDR3 in amino acids: CATSRERVDQETQYF. The CDR3 DNA is TGTGCCACCAGCAGAGAGCGGGTAGACCAAGAGACCCAGTACTTC. V gene TRBV15 combines with J gene TRBJ2-5; D is perhaps TRBD2 (5 bases). V gave up 0 bases and J gave up 0 bases, with 8 bases separating them. Germline V gene lookup returns CDR1 LNHNV and CDR2 YYDKDF (reference sequence). CDR3 size: 15 residues.

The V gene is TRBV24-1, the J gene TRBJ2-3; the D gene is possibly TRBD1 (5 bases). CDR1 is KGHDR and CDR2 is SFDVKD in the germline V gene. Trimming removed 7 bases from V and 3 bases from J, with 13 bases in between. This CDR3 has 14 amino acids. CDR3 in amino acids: CATRLTALTDTQYF. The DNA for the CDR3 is TGTGCCACCAGGCTGACAGCCCTAACAGATACGCAGTATTTT.

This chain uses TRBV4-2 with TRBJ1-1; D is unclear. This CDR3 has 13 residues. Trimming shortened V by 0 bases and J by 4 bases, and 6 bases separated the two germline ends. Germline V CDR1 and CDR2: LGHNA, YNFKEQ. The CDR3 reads CASSQERVTEAFF. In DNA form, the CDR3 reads TGTGCCAGCAGCCAAGAGAGGGTCACTGAAGCTTTCTTT.

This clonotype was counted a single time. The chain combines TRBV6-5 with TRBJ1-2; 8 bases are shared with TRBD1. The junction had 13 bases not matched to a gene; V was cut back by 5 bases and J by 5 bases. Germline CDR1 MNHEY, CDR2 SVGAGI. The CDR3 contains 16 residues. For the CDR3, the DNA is TGTGCCAGCAGTAAGGAGACAGGGGAGGTTTGGTATGGCTACACCTTC. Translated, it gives CASSKETGEVWYGYTF.

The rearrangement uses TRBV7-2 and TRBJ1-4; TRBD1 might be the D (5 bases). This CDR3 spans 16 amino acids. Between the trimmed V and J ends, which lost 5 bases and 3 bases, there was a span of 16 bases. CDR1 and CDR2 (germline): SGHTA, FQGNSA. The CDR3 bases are TGTGCCAGCAGCCCGGGGGTGGCGCCGGCTAATGAAAAACTGTTTTTT. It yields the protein CASSPGVAPANEKLFF. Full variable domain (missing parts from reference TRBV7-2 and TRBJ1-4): GAGVSQSPSNKVTEKGKDVELRCDPISGHTALYWYRQSLGQGLEFLIYFQGNSAPDKSGLPSDRFSAERTGGSVSTLTIQRTQQEDSAVYLCASSPGVAPANEKLFFGSGTQLSVL.

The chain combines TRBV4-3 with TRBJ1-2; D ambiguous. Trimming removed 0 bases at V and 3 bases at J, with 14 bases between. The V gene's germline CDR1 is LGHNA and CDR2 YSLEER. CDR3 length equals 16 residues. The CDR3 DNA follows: TGCGCCAGCAGCCAAGATGGCAGATTTGACGACTATGGCTACACCTTC. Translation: CASSQDGRFDDYGYTF.

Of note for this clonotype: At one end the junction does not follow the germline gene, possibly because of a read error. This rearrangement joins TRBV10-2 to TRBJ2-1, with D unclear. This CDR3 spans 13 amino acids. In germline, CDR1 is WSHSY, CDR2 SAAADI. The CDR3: CASTERLSNEQCF. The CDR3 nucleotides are TGCGCCAGCACCGAGAGGTTAAGCAATGAGCAGTGCTTC.

The CDR3 DNA follows: TGTGCCAGCAGCATGGATCCAGATACGCAGTATTTT. It translates to CASSMDPDTQYF. The V gene is TRBV7-9, the J gene TRBJ2-3; D is ambiguous. Between the trimmed V and J ends, which lost 5 bases and 4 bases, there was a span of 7 bases. The CDR3 spans 12 residues. Germline CDR1 SEHNR, CDR2 FQNEAQ (reference sequence). Variable domain in full (rest from reference TRBV7-9 and TRBJ2-3): DTGVSQNPRHKITKRGQNVTFRCDPISEHNRLYWYRQTLGQGPEFLTYFQNEAQLEKSRLLSDRFSAERPKGSFSTLEIQRTEQGDSAMYLCASSMDPDTQYFGPGTRLTVL.

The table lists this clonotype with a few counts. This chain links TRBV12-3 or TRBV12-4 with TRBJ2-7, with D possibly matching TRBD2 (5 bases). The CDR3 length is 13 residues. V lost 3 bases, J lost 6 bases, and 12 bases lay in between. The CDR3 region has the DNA TGTGCCAGCAGTTTCCGGGATTTCGGCGAGCAGTACTTC. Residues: CASSFRDFGEQYF.

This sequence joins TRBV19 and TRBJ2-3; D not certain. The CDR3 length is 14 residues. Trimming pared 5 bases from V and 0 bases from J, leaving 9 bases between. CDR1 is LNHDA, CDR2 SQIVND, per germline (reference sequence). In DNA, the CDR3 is TGTGCCAGTAGTGTCTCTTCTAGCACAGATACGCAGTATTTT. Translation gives CASSVSSSTDTQYF.

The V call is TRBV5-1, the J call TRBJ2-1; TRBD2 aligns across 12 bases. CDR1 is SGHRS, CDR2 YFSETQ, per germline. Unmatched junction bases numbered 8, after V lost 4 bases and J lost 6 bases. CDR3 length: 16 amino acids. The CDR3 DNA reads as TGCGCCAGCAGCGCCTTGACTAGCGGGAGCCCCAATGAGCAGTTCTTC. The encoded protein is CASSALTSGSPNEQFF.

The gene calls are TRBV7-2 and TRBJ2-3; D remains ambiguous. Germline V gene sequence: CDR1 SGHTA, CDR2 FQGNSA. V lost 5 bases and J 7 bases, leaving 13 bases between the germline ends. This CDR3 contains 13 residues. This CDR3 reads CASSEGDPYTQYF. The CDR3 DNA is TGTGCCAGCAGCGAAGGAGACCCATATACGCAGTATTTT.

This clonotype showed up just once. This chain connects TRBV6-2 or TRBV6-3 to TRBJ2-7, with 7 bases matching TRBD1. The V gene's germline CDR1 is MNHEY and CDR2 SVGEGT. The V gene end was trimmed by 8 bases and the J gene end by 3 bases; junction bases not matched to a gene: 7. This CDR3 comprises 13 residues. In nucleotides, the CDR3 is TGTGCCAGCCAATTCAGGGGGAACTACGAGCAGTACGTC. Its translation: CASQFRGNYEQYV.

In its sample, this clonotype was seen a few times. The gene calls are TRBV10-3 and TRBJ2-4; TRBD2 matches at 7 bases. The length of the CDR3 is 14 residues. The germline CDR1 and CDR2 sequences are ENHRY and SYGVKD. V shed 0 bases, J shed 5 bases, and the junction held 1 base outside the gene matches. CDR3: CAISESLAENIQYF. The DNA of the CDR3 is TGTGCCATCAGTGAGTCGCTAGCGGAAAACATTCAGTACTTC.

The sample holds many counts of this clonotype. This CDR3 is CASSLGQGGSYNEQFF. The CDR3 bases are TGTGCCAGCAGCTTAGGTCAAGGAGGCTCCTACAATGAGCAGTTCTTC. This chain connects TRBV7-6 to TRBJ2-1, with a tentative D call TRBD2 (5 bases). CDR1 and CDR2 from the germline V gene are SGHVS and FNYEAQ. The CDR3 spans 16 residues. V lost 1 base to trimming and J lost 0 bases, with 10 bases between them.

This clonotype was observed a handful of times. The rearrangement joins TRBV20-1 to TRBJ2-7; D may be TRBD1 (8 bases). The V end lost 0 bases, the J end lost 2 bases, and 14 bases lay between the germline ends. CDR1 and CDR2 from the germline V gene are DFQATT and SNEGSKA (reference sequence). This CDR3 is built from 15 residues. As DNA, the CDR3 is TGCAGTGCTAGAGAGGGAGGGACAGGTCCCTACGAGCAGTACTTC. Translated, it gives CSAREGGTGPYEQYF.

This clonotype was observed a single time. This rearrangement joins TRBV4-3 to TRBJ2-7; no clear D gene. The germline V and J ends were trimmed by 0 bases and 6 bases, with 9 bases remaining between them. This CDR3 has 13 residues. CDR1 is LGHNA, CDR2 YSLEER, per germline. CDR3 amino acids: CASSQDVGSEQYF. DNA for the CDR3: TGCGCCAGCAGCCAAGATGTCGGGTCCGAGCAGTACTTC.

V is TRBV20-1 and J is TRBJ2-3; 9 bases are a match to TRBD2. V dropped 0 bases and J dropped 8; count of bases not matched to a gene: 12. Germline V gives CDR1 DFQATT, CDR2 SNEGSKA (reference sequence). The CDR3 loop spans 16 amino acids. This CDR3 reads CSARDISGSPPGTQYF. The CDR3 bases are TGCAGTGCTAGAGACATTAGCGGGAGCCCCCCGGGTACGCAGTATTTT.

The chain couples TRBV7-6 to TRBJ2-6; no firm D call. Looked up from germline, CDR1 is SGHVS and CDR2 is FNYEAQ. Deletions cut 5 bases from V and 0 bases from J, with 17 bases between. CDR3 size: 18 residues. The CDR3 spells CASSPGYRTSSGANVLTF. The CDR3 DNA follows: TGTGCCAGCAGCCCCGGTTATCGGACCAGCTCTGGGGCCAACGTCCTGACTTTC. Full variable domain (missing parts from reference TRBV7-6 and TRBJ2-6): GAGVSQSPRYKVTKRGQDVALRCDPISGHVSLYWYRQALGQGPEFLTYFNYEAQQDKSGLPNDRFSAERPEGSISTLTIQRTEQRDSAMYRCASSPGYRTSSGANVLTFGAGSRLTVL.

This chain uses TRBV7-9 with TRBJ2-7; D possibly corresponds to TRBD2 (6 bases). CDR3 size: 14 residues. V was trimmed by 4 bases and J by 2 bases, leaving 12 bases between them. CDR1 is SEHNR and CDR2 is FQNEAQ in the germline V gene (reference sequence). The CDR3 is CASSSSSAAYEQYV. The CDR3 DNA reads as TGTGCCAGCAGCTCCTCTAGCGCTGCCTACGAGCAGTACGTC.

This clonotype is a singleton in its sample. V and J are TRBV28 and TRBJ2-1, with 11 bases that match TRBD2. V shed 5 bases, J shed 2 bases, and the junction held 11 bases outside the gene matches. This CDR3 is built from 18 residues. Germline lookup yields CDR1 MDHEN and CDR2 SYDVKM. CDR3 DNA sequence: TGTGCCAGCAGTGAGGGACTAGCGGATTCTAAAGCCTACAATGAGCAGTTCTTC. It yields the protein CASSEGLADSKAYNEQFF.

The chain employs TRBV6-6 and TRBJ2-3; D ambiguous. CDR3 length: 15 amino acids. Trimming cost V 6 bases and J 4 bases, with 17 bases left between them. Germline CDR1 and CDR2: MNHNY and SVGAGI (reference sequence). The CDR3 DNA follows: TGTGCCAGCAGATACGGGCACGCGGTAGCAGATACGCAGTATTTT. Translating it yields CASRYGHAVADTQYF.

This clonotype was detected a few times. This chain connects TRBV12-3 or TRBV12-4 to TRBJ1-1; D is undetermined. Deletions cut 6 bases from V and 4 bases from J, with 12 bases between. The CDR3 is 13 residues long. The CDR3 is CASSRPRTTEAFF. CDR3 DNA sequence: TGTGCCAGCAGCCGGCCCAGGACCACTGAAGCTTTCTTT.